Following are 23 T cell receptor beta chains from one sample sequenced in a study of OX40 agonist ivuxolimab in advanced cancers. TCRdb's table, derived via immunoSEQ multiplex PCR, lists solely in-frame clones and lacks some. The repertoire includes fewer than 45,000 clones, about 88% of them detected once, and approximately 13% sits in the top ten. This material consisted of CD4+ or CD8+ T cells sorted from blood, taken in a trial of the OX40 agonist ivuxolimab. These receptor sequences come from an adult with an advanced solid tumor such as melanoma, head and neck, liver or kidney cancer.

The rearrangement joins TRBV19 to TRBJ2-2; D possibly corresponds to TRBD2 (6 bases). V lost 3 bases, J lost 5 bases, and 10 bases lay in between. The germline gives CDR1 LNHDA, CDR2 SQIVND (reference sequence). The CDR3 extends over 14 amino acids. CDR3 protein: CASSISGVTGELFF. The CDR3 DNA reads TGTGCCAGTAGTATTTCGGGAGTTACCGGGGAGCTGTTTTTT.

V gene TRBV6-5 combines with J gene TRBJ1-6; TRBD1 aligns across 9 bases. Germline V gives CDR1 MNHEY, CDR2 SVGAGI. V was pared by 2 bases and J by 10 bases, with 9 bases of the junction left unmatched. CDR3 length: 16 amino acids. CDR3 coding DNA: TGTGCCAGCAGTTACGGACAGGGGATGAAGGGATCACCCCTCCACTTT. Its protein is CASSYGQGMKGSPLHF.

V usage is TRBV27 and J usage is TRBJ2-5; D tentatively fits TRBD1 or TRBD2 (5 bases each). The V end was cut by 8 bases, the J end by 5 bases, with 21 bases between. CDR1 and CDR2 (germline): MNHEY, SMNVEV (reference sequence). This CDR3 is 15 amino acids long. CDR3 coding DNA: TGTGCCAGCCAACGGGACGGGCTATCAGGGGAGACCCAGTACTTC. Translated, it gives CASQRDGLSGETQYF.

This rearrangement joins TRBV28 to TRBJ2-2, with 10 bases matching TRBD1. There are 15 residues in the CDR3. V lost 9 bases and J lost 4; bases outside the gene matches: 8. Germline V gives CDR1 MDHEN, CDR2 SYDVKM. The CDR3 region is CASQRGQGSTGELFF. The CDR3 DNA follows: TGTGCCAGTCAGCGGGGACAGGGGTCCACCGGGGAGCTGTTTTTT. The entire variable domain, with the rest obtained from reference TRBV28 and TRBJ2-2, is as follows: DVKVTQSSRYLVKRTGEKVFLECVQDMDHENMFWYRQDPGLGLRLIYFSYDVKMKEKGDIPEGYSVSREKKERFSLILESASTNQTSMYLCASQRGQGSTGELFFGEGSRLTVL.

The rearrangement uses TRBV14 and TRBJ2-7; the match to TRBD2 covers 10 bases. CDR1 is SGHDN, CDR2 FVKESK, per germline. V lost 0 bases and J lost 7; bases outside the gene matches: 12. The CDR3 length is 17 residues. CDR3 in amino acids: CASSQDILAGYSGEQYF. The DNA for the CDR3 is TGTGCCAGCAGCCAAGATATACTAGCGGGATATAGCGGTGAGCAGTACTTC.

CDR3 DNA sequence: TGCACCAGCAGCCAAGAGGAGCGGGAGGTCTACGAGCAGTACTTC. It encodes CTSSQEEREVYEQYF. The J gene is TRBJ2-7, the V gene TRBV1; the table's D gene call, TRBD2, was not cross checked with the DNA. TRBV1 is designated a pseudogene. The CDR3 covers 15 residues.

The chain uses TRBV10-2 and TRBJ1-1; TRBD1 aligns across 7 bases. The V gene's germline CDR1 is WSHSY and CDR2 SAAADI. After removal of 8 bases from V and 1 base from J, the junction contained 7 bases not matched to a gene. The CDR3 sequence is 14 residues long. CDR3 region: CASYSDRKNTEAFF. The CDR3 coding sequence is TGCGCCAGCTATTCGGACAGGAAGAACACTGAAGCTTTCTTT.

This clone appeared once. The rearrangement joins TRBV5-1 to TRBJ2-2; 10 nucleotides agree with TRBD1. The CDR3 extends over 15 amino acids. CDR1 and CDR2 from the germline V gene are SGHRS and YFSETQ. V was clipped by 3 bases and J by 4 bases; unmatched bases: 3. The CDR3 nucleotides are TGCGCCAGCAGCTCCCGGGACAGGGGCACCGGGGAGCTGTTTTTT. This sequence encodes CASSSRDRGTGELFF.

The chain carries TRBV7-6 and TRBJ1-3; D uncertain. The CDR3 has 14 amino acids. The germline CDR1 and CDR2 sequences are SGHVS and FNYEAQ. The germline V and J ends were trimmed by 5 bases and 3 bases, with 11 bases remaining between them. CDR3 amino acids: CASSMTGDGNTIYF. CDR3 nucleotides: TGTGCCAGCAGCATGACGGGAGATGGAAACACCATATATTTT.

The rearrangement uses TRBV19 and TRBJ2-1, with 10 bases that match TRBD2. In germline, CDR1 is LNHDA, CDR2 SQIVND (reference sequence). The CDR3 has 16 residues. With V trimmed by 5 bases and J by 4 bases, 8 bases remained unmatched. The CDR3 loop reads CASSGTSGTGYNEQFF. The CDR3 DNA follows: TGTGCCAGTAGTGGAACTAGCGGGACGGGGTACAATGAGCAGTTCTTC. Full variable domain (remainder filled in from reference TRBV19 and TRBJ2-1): DGGITQSPKYLFRKEGQNVTLSCEQNLNHDAMYWYRQDPGQGLRLIYYSQIVNDFQKGDIAEGYSVSREKKESFPLTVTSAQKNPTAFYLCASSGTSGTGYNEQFFGPGTRLTVL.

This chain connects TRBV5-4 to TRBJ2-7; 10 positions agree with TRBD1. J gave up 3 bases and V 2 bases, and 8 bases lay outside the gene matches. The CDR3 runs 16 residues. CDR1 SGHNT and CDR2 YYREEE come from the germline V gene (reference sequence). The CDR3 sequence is CASSLIDRGPRYEQYF. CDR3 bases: TGTGCCAGCAGCTTAATTGACAGGGGGCCTCGCTACGAGCAGTACTTC.

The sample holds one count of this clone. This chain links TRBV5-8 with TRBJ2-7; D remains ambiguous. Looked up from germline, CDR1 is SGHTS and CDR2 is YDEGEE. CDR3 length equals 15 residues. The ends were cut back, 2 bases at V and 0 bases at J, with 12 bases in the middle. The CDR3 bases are TGTGCCAGCAGCTTTCAATCGGCCCTCTCCTACGAGCAGTACTTC. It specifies CASSFQSALSYEQYF.

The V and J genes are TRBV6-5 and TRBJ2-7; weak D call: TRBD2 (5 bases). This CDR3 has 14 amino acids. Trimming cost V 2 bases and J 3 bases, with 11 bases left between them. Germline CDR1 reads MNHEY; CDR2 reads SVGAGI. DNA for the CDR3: TGTGCCAGCAGTTACCGCGGGCAGAACTACGAGCAGTACTTC. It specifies CASSYRGQNYEQYF.

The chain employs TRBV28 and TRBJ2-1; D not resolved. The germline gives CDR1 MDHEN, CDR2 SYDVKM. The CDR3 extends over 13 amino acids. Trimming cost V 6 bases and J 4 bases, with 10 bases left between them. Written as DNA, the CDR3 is TGTGCCAGCAGGACCCAGAAATACAATGAGCAGTTCTTC. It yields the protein CASRTQKYNEQFF.

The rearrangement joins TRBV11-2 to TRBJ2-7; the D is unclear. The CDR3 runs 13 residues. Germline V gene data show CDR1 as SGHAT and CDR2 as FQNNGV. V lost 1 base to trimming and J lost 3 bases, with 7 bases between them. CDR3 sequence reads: CASSLVAFYEQYF. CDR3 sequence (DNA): TGTGCCAGCAGCTTAGTGGCATTCTACGAGCAGTACTTC. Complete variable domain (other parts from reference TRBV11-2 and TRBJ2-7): EAGVAQSPRYKIIEKRQSVAFWCNPISGHATLYWYQQILGQGPKLLIQFQNNGVVDDSQLPKDRFSAERLKGVDSTLKIQPAKLEDSAVYLCASSLVAFYEQYFGPGTRLTVT.

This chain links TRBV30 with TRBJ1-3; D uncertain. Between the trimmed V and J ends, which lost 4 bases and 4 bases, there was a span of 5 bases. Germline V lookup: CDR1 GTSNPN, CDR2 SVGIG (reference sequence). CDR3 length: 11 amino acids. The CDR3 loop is CAWTTGNTIYF. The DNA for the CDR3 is TGTGCCTGGACAACAGGAAACACCATATATTTT.

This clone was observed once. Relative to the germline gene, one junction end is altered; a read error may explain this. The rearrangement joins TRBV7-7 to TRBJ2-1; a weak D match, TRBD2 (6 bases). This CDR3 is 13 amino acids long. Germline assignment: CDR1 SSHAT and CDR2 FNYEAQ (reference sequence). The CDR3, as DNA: TGTGCTAGCAGCTCCGGGACTTTGAATGAGCAGTTCTTC. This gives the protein CASSSGTLNEQFF. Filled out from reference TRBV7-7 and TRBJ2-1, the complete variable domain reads GAGVSQSPRYKVTKRGQDVTLRCDPISSHATLYWYQQALGQGPEFLTYFNYEAQPDKSGLPSDRFSAERPEGSISTLTIQRTEQRDSAMYRCASSSGTLNEQFFGPGTRLTVL.

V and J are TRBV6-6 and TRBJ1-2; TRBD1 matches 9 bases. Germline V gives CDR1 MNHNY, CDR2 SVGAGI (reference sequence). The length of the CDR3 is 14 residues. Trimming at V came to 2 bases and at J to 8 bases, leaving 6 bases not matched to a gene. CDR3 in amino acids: CASSYTGTGLGYTF. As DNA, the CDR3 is TGTGCCAGCAGTTACACCGGGACAGGGTTGGGCTACACCTTC.

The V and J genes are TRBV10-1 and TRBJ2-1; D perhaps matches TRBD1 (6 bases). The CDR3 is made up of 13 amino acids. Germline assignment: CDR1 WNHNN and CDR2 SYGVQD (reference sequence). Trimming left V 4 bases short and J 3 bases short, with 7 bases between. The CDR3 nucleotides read TGCGCCAGCAGTGCCAGGGGCTACAATGAGCAGTTCTTC. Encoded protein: CASSARGYNEQFF.

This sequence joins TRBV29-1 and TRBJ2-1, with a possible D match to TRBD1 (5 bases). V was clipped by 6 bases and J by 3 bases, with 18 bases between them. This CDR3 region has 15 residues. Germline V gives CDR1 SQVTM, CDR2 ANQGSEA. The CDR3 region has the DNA TGCAGCGTCGCCACCGAGACAGACTTCTACAATGAGCAGTTCTTC. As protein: CSVATETDFYNEQFF.

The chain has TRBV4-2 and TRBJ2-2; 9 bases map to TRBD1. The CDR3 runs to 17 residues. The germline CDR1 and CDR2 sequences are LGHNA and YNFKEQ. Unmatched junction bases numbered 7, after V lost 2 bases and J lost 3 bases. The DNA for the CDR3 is TGTGCCAGCAGCCAACCAGGGACAGGGTCCGACACCGGGGAGCTGTTTTTT. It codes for CASSQPGTGSDTGELFF.

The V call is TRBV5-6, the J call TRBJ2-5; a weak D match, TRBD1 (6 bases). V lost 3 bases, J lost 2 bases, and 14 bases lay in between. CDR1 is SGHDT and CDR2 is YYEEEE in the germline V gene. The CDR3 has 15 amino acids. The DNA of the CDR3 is TGTGCCAGCAGCTCCCATCTAGGGGGACAAGAGACCCAGTACTTC. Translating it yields CASSSHLGGQETQYF.

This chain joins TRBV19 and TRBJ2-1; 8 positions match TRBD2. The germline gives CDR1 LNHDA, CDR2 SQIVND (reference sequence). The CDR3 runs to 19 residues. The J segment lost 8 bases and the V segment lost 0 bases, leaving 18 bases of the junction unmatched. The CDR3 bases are TGTGCCAGTAGTATAGAAACCCGAGTTGGGAGCGGGAGAGGGCATGAGCAGTTCTTC. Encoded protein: CASSIETRVGSGRGHEQFF.